Listed below are T cell receptor beta chains from one sample, sequenced in a study of T cell responses to AZD1222 COVID-19 vaccine. Profiled with immunoSEQ multiplex PCR; TCRdb holds only in-frame clones, not every one. The sample yields about 140,000 clones, roughly nine tenths seen once. The source was peripheral blood, collected on day 0 of AZD1222 vaccination. The receptor set was obtained from an adult in good health. The conserved cysteine and the conserved F or W are not part of the CDR3 here.

v_call	j_call	cdr3_aa
TRBV7-9	TRBJ1-2	ASSLIASRDYGYT
TRBV5-4	TRBJ1-6	ASSLSGSSYNSPLH
TRBV28	TRBJ1-2	ASSLRVGGASGYT
TRBV6-6	TRBJ1-1	ASTTGTGGRNTEAF
TRBV27	TRBJ1-3	ASSLNRGNTIY
TRBV7-9	TRBJ2-6	ASSSEAGLAGANVLT
TRBV4-2	TRBJ2-5	ASSRGTSGGEETQY
TRBV4-1	TRBJ1-1	ASSQGREGRRRGAF
TRBV27	TRBJ2-5	ATRSDIQETQY
TRBV28	TRBJ2-1	ASSLSGLGREQF
TRBV2	TRBJ1-5	ASSEALNSNQPQH
TRBV27	TRBJ1-1	ASSFISIAKNTEAF
TRBV18	TRBJ1-1	ASSPTGTLNTEAF
TRBV7-9	TRBJ2-3	ASSFPGTRVY
TRBV5-1	TRBJ2-7	ASSLGPGVSYEQY
TRBV11-2	TRBJ1-1	ASSFEGSFTEAF
TRBV6-2/TRBV6-3	TRBJ2-2	ASSYRDTGELF
TRBV6-2/TRBV6-3	TRBJ2-1	ASSRDGYNEQF
TRBV4-2	TRBJ2-3	ASSQGQSADTQY
TRBV6-1	TRBJ2-1	ASSGFPGQPSSYNEQF
TRBV6-1	TRBJ1-2	ASSENNYGYT
TRBV4-3	TRBJ1-2	ASSQEPRTGYT
TRBV18	TRBJ1-2	ASATWRGRYT
TRBV4-2	TRBJ2-5	ASSHGTSGGVETQY
TRBV5-4	TRBJ2-7	ASSQNDVPEQY
TRBV5-1	TRBJ1-1	ASSPGAPTEAF
TRBV15	TRBJ1-4	ATSEGLRDRGWKLF
TRBV5-4	TRBJ1-1	ASSPGQQTEAF
TRBV30	TRBJ1-2	AWSVGVWDRGGYGYT
TRBV4-2	TRBJ2-1	ASSQDRASGGEF
TRBV19	TRBJ1-6	ASKSGGLFH
TRBV5-6	TRBJ1-1	ASSTTTVWNTEAF
TRBV7-9	TRBJ1-1	ASSLEPRLLRDRVPEAF
TRBV7-6	TRBJ1-4	ASSKKPGANEKLF
TRBV2	TRBJ1-5	ASNSAGRDQPQH
TRBV6-5	TRBJ2-1	ASSSSSGVQTEQF
TRBV19	TRBJ2-1	ASSITGLAQNEQF
TRBV9	TRBJ2-1	ASSVEEDYATNGQF
TRBV27	TRBJ1-1	ASSRPGQDTEAF
TRBV5-1	TRBJ1-1	ASSLGHMNTEAF
TRBV18	TRBJ2-3	ASSPRGYTDTQY